One and the same sample provided the 30 T cell receptor beta chains below, sequenced in a study of blood T cell repertoires in COVID-19. Measured with immunoSEQ multiplex PCR; TCRdb has only the in-frame clones, and not every one. Of about 200,000 clones listed, 75% to 90% are singletons. Source material: peripheral blood. Source of these receptors: a man in his forties with acute or convalescent COVID-19.

J is TRBJ2-5 and V is TRBV30; the match to TRBD1 covers 9 bases. After removal of 5 bases from V and 4 bases from J, the junction contained 17 bases not matched to a gene. Germline CDR1 and CDR2: GTSNPN and SVGIG (reference sequence). There are 17 residues in the CDR3. Here the CDR3 DNA reads TGTGCCTGGGGGACAGGGCACTACTCTTTTGGAGGAGAGACCCAGTACTTC. It is translated as CAWGTGHYSFGGETQYF.

This clone appeared a single time. Other DNA sequences in this sample translate to the same CDR3. This chain joins TRBV5-1 and TRBJ1-2; D remains ambiguous. Germline-derived CDR1 and CDR2 are SGHRS and YFSETQ. Between the trimmed V and J ends, which lost 2 bases and 1 base, there was a span of 9 bases. This CDR3 contains 14 residues. CDR3 in DNA: TGCGCCAGCAGCTTCGCGGGCAGTAACTATGGCTACACCTTC. This gives the protein CASSFAGSNYGYTF.

The gene calls are TRBV6-2 or TRBV6-3 and TRBJ2-7; 7 bases agree with TRBD1. The germline V gene encodes CDR1 MNHEY and CDR2 SVGEGT. The CDR3 runs to 14 residues. Trimming cost V 5 bases and J 5 bases; bases outside gene matches: 9. The CDR3 is CASSKLTGIDEQYF. CDR3 in DNA: TGTGCCAGCAGTAAACTGACAGGGATCGACGAGCAGTACTTC.

This chain links TRBV3-1 (or the pseudogene TRBV3-2) with TRBJ2-1, with 7 bases identical to TRBD1. The CDR3 has 11 residues. Germline V CDR1 and CDR2: LGHDT, YNNKEL (reference sequence). The J segment lost 13 bases and the V segment lost 5 bases, leaving 5 bases of the junction unmatched. This chain's CDR3 is CASSKRDSQFF. The CDR3 coding sequence is TGTGCCAGCAGCAAGAGGGACAGCCAGTTCTTC.

This clone was recorded only once. The V and J genes are TRBV25-1 and TRBJ2-1; 8 bases are a match to TRBD2. CDR1 is MGHDK and CDR2 is SYGVNS in the germline V gene. The ends lost 3 bases at V and 8 bases at J; junction bases unmatched: 6. There are 14 residues in the CDR3. The CDR3 region is CASSESGTRDEQFF. The CDR3 DNA reads as TGTGCCAGCAGTGAGTCCGGGACTAGAGATGAGCAGTTCTTC.

Ten or more counts support this clone. The rearrangement links TRBV28 to TRBJ1-2; D not certain. Germline V CDR1 and CDR2: MDHEN, SYDVKM. The CDR3 extends over 12 amino acids. Deletions cut 4 bases from V and 8 bases from J, with 11 bases between. The CDR3 sequence is CASSYGNWGYTF. CDR3 nucleotide sequence: TGTGCCAGCAGTTACGGGAATTGGGGCTACACCTTC.

The chain employs TRBV25-1 and TRBJ1-4; 8 positions agree with TRBD1. Trimming cost V 3 bases and J 7 bases; bases outside gene matches: 7. In germline, CDR1 is MGHDK, CDR2 SYGVNS. The CDR3 is 15 amino acids. The CDR3 reads CASSDTTGVGEKLFF. DNA of the CDR3: TGTGCCAGCAGTGATACGACAGGGGTGGGTGAAAAACTGTTTTTT.

The CDR3 sequence: CASSRGAYEQYF. The DNA of the CDR3 is TGCGCCAGCAGCCGCGGGGCCTACGAGCAGTACTTC. J is TRBJ2-7 and V is TRBV23-1, with D possibly matching TRBD2 (6 bases). TRBV23-1 is annotated as an ORF whose role is uncertain. This CDR3 is 12 amino acids long. Trimming took off 6 bases at V and 2 bases at J, with 8 bases between the two ends.

The chain combines TRBV5-1 with TRBJ2-1, with D perhaps TRBD1 (6 bases). Germline lookup yields CDR1 SGHRS and CDR2 YFSETQ. The V and J ends lost 3 bases and 0 bases respectively, with 13 bases between them. CDR3 length: 16 residues. CDR3 sequence reads: CASSSTGGDSYNEQFF. The CDR3 DNA sequence: TGCGCCAGCAGCTCCACTGGGGGCGACTCCTACAATGAGCAGTTCTTC.

The chain combines TRBV24-1 with TRBJ2-1, with 10 nucleotides matching TRBD2. CDR3 length equals 16 residues. After removal of 4 bases from V and 5 bases from J, the junction contained 7 bases not matched to a gene. Germline-derived CDR1 and CDR2 are KGHDR and SFDVKD. The CDR3 DNA sequence: TGTGCCACCAGTGACTCGGGACTAGCGACTAACAATGAGCAGTTCTTC. Protein product: CATSDSGLATNNEQFF.

V is TRBV5-1 and J is TRBJ1-4; tentative D call: TRBD1 (6 bases). Deletions cut 0 bases from V and 4 bases from J, with 10 bases between. The CDR3 is made up of 15 amino acids. Germline V gives CDR1 SGHRS, CDR2 YFSETQ. The DNA for the CDR3 is TGCGCCAGCAGCTTGGCAGGGGCACATAATGAAAAACTGTTTTTT. As protein: CASSLAGAHNEKLFF.

This chain connects TRBV24-1 to TRBJ2-7; 7 bases are shared with TRBD1. Germline CDR1 and CDR2: KGHDR and SFDVKD. Trimming at V came to 6 bases and at J to 3 bases, leaving 4 bases not matched to a gene. This CDR3 comprises 13 residues. The CDR3 DNA follows: TGTGCCACCAGTTTAGGGACAGACTACGAGCAGTACTTC. Its protein product is CATSLGTDYEQYF.

The chain couples TRBV5-1 to TRBJ2-1, with TRBD2 identical over 8 bases. V lost 5 bases to trimming and J lost 2 bases; unmatched junction nucleotides: 6. The germline CDR1 and CDR2 sequences are SGHRS and YFSETQ. This CDR3 spans 15 amino acids. The CDR3 loop reads CASRETGGPYNEQFF. The CDR3 coding sequence is TGCGCCAGCAGGGAGACGGGAGGGCCCTACAATGAGCAGTTCTTC. The full variable domain, with the rest looked up from reference TRBV5-1 and TRBJ2-1, is KAGVTQTPRYLIKTRGQQVTLSCSPISGHRSVSWYQQTPGQGLQFLFEYFSETQRNKGNFPGRFSGRQFSNSRSEMNVSTLELGDSALYLCASRETGGPYNEQFFGPGTRLTVL.

V is TRBV9 and J is TRBJ2-1, with 7 positions matching TRBD2. The V gene end was trimmed by 0 bases and the J gene end by 6 bases; junction bases not matched to a gene: 0. Per the germline V gene, CDR1 is SGDLS and CDR2 is YYNGEE. The CDR3 is made up of 13 amino acids. CDR3 in amino acids: CASSVASGNEQFF. The CDR3, as DNA: TGTGCCAGCAGCGTAGCTAGCGGCAATGAGCAGTTCTTC.

V gene TRBV27 combines with J gene TRBJ2-3; maybe TRBD2 (5 bases). Trimming left V 5 bases short and J 0 bases short, with 9 bases between. Looked up from germline, CDR1 is MNHEY and CDR2 is SMNVEV (reference sequence). This CDR3 contains 14 residues. As DNA, the CDR3 is TGTGCCAGCAGTCCCTGGACTAGCACAGATACGCAGTATTTT. Residues: CASSPWTSTDTQYF.

This clone has a handful of counts. The V gene is TRBV3-1 (or the pseudogene TRBV3-2), the J gene TRBJ1-6; unclear D gene. Germline assignment: CDR1 LGHDT and CDR2 YNNKEL (reference sequence). This CDR3 comprises 14 residues. V lost 4 bases and J 8 bases, leaving 12 bases between the germline ends. The CDR3 here is CASSLSGAYSPLHF. In DNA, the CDR3 is TGTGCCAGCAGCCTTTCGGGAGCCTATTCACCCCTCCACTTT.

The chain links TRBV7-9 to TRBJ1-6, with D possibly TRBD1 on 5 matching bases. From germline, CDR1 is SEHNR and CDR2 FQNEAQ (reference sequence). V was trimmed by 0 bases and J by 10 bases, leaving 10 bases between them. The length of the CDR3 is 14 residues. CDR3 DNA sequence: TGTGCCAGCAGCTTAGCTCTGGGGGGGTCACCCCTCCACTTT. This gives the protein CASSLALGGSPLHF.

This chain joins TRBV30 and TRBJ1-5; D remains ambiguous. V dropped 1 base and J dropped 0 bases, with 7 bases sitting between them. Germline CDR1 is GTSNPN and CDR2 is SVGIG (reference sequence). This CDR3 region has 14 residues. The CDR3 DNA follows: TGTGCCTGGAGTGGGGCTGTTAGCAATCAGCCCCAGCATTTT. Translating it yields CAWSGAVSNQPQHF.

The DNA for the CDR3 is TGTGCCACCGGGCAGGGTATCACCGGGGAGCTGTTTTTT. Translation gives CATGQGITGELFF. J is TRBJ2-2 and V is TRBV11-2, with D possibly TRBD1 on 5 matching bases. The length of the CDR3 is 13 residues. The germline V gene encodes CDR1 SGHAT and CDR2 FQNNGV. Trimming stripped 10 bases from V and 4 bases from J, with 13 bases between.

The gene calls are TRBV27 and TRBJ1-5; unclear D gene. CDR3 size: 13 residues. In germline, CDR1 is MNHEY, CDR2 SMNVEV (reference sequence). The V end was cut by 5 bases, the J end by 6 bases, with 11 bases between. The CDR3 DNA is TGTGCCAGCAGTCCACGGCCGGGTCAGCCCCAGCATTTT. This sequence encodes CASSPRPGQPQHF.

This chain joins TRBV11-3 and TRBJ2-5; TRBD2 aligns across 8 bases. The CDR3 has 16 residues. The ends lost 0 bases at V and 2 bases at J; junction bases unmatched: 5. Germline-derived CDR1 and CDR2 are SGHNT and YENEEA. The CDR3 nucleotides read TGTGCCAGCAGCTTAGAGAGCGGGAGTGGGCAAGAGACCCAGTACTTC. It encodes CASSLESGSGQETQYF.

CDR3 nucleotide sequence: TGTGCCTGCTCCCTCGGGACAGGGTGGGCCTACGAGCAGTACTTC. Translated, it gives CACSLGTGWAYEQYF. The chain joins TRBV19 to TRBJ2-7; 9 positions match TRBD1. Germline V lookup: CDR1 LNHDA, CDR2 SQIVND (reference sequence). With V trimmed by 11 bases and J by 2 bases, 13 bases remained unmatched. The CDR3 is 15 amino acids.

The chain recombines TRBV7-9 with TRBJ2-1; weak D call: TRBD1 (5 bases). There are 14 residues in the CDR3. Germline loops: CDR1 SEHNR, CDR2 FQNEAQ (reference sequence). The ends were cut back, 1 base at V and 5 bases at J, with 9 bases in the middle. The DNA for the CDR3 is TGTGCCAGCAGCTTAGGGACACTAAACAATGAGCAGTTCTTC. It translates to CASSLGTLNNEQFF.

The chain links TRBV5-4 to TRBJ2-3; 9 bases fit TRBD1. In germline, CDR1 is SGHNT, CDR2 YYREEE (reference sequence). V shed 1 base and J 4 bases; nucleotides not matched to a gene: 7. This CDR3 spans 16 amino acids. The CDR3 nucleotides are TGTGCCAGCAGCTTGTCGGGACAGGGCCACGCAGATACGCAGTATTTT. Residues: CASSLSGQGHADTQYF. Together with reference TRBV5-4 and TRBJ2-3, the CDR3 gives the full variable domain: ETGVTQSPTHLIKTRGQQVTLRCSSQSGHNTVSWYQQALGQGPQFIFQYYREEENGRGNFPPRFSGLQFPNYSSELNVNALELDDSALYLCASSLSGQGHADTQYFGPGTRLTVL.

In nucleotides, the CDR3 is TGTGCCACCAGCAGAGAGGGGACAGGCTATGGCTACACCTTC. The encoded protein is CATSREGTGYGYTF. The gene calls are TRBV15 and TRBJ1-2; 8 bases agree with TRBD1. Unmatched junction bases numbered 1, after V lost 0 bases and J lost 4 bases. CDR3 length equals 14 residues. The germline CDR1 and CDR2 sequences are LNHNV and YYDKDF (reference sequence).

This clone was observed once. The V call is TRBV7-9, the J call TRBJ2-1; TRBD2 might be the D (6 bases). V dropped 0 bases and J dropped 6 bases, with 21 bases sitting between them. The V gene's germline CDR1 is SEHNR and CDR2 FQNEAQ (reference sequence). The CDR3 contains 18 residues. CDR3 sequence (DNA): TGTGCCAGCAGCTTAGCGTCGGGGACTTACCAAGACTTCAATGAGCAGTTCTTC. It translates to CASSLASGTYQDFNEQFF.

This clone was observed a single time. This rearrangement joins TRBV4-1 to TRBJ2-2, with 10 bases aligning to TRBD2. Trimming at V came to 2 bases and at J to 3 bases, leaving 3 bases not matched to a gene. Germline-derived CDR1 and CDR2 are MGHRA and YSYEKL. The CDR3 contains 16 residues. CDR3 DNA sequence: TGCGCCAGCAGCCAACGAAGCGGGGGGGACACCGGGGAGCTGTTTTTT. Its protein product is CASSQRSGGDTGELFF.

V gene TRBV5-1 combines with J gene TRBJ1-1; tentatively, D is TRBD1 (6 bases). V lost 2 bases, J lost 4 bases, and 12 bases lay in between. This CDR3 has 14 residues. Germline V gives CDR1 SGHRS, CDR2 YFSETQ. The CDR3 DNA is TGCGCCAGCAGCTTTTCGGGGGGCGGCACTGAAGCTTTCTTT. Protein sequence: CASSFSGGGTEAFF.

The rearrangement joins TRBV29-1 to TRBJ1-3; TRBD1 aligns across 10 bases. Looked up from germline, CDR1 is SQVTM and CDR2 is ANQGSEA. CDR3 size: 17 residues. After removal of 4 bases from V and 0 bases from J, the junction contained 9 bases not matched to a gene. The CDR3 here is CSVVQDRGLGSGNTIYF. The DNA for the CDR3 is TGCAGCGTTGTACAGGACAGGGGGTTAGGCTCTGGAAACACCATATATTTT.

The chain combines TRBV10-3 with TRBJ2-7; TRBD1 might be the D (5 bases). Trimming stripped 3 bases from V and 0 bases from J, with 12 bases between. The CDR3 consists of 15 residues. CDR1 is ENHRY, CDR2 SYGVKD, per germline. Here the CDR3 reads CAISDKGIASYEQYF. CDR3 DNA: TGTGCCATCAGTGATAAGGGGATTGCCTCCTACGAGCAGTACTTC.